This T cell receptor (beta chain) was sequenced during a study of shared clonotypes between healthy human individuals. At the level of the study: Used for every donor were three CD4 naive, three CD4 memory, two CD8 naive and one CD8 memory plate. Broader study findings: Memory subsets generally showed smaller estimated richness than naive subsets did.

In the original analysis: Filtering differed because ImmunoSEQ produced junction-only sequences that carried no quality scores. The assay was immunoSEQ multiplex PCR, and TCRdb's table has in-frame clones only and misses some. The DNA gave D and trimming, while V, J and clone size come from that table. The data show about 690,000 clones, roughly 91% seen once. Germline V lookup: CDR1 SEHNR, CDR2 FQNEAQ (reference sequence). The CDR3 totals 15 residues. Trimming pared 6 bases from V and 2 bases from J, leaving 16 bases between. This clone was picked up a small number of times. Its antigen remains unknown.

The TCR originated in a young man in good health. Some clones in this sample may be carry-over from other donors' samples. This chain uses TRBV7-9 with TRBJ1-1, with a weak D call TRBD1 (5 bases). The sequenced material came from memory CD8+ T cells from PBMCs. The subset here: CD45RO+ cells pooled with CCR7-negative TemRA cells. CDR3 DNA: TGTGCCAGCAGTTCCCGGGGACGGCCTAACACTGAAGCTTTCTTT. Its protein is CASSSRGRPNTEAFF.